The 4 T cell receptor beta chains listed next were all sequenced from one sample in a study of T cells in localized non-small cell lung cancer. Clones were read by immunoSEQ multiplex PCR, and TCRdb kept only the in-frame ones, dropping some. The sample has about 64,000 clones, 75% to 85% seen once. This sample comprised PBMCs, obtained before any cancer treatment. The receptors come from a man aged 40 to 70 with stage II lung adenocarcinoma.

The chain has TRBV5-1 and TRBJ2-2; the D is unclear. Per germline, CDR1 SGHRS and CDR2 YFSETQ. The CDR3 runs to 14 residues. Deletions cut 4 bases from V and 4 bases from J, with 11 bases between. CDR3 bases: TGCGCCAGCAGCCCCGACACCCTCACCGGGGAGCTGTTTTTT. Residues: CASSPDTLTGELFF.

The chain recombines TRBV7-9 with TRBJ2-7, with a possible D match to TRBD1 (5 bases). The germline V gene encodes CDR1 SEHNR and CDR2 FQNEAQ (reference sequence). This CDR3 is built from 13 residues. The V end lost 4 bases, the J end lost 0 bases, and 7 bases lay between the germline ends. The CDR3 bases are TGTGCCAGCAGCTCAGACAGCTCCTACGAGCAGTACTTC. Protein: CASSSDSSYEQYF.

The rearrangement joins TRBV2 to TRBJ2-4, with TRBD2 matching over 8 bases. Unmatched junction bases numbered 6, after V lost 4 bases and J lost 4 bases. Germline CDR1 reads SNHLY; CDR2 reads FYNNEI. The CDR3 contains 15 residues. CDR3 sequence: CASSVPGGSKNIQYF. The CDR3 DNA reads TGTGCCAGCAGTGTTCCGGGAGGGAGTAAAAACATTCAGTACTTC.

The gene calls are TRBV4-2 and TRBJ1-5, with a tentative D call TRBD1 (5 bases). Deletions cut 0 bases from V and 0 bases from J, with 9 bases between. Germline CDR1 reads LGHNA; CDR2 reads YNFKEQ. The CDR3 has 16 amino acids. The CDR3 spells CASSQEGGNSNQPQHF. The CDR3 DNA reads TGTGCCAGCAGCCAAGAGGGGGGAAATAGCAATCAGCCCCAGCATTTT.